This TCR beta chain stems from a study of shared clonotypes between healthy human individuals. The V gene lost 4 bases and the J gene lost 0 bases, with 14 bases spanning the gap. Germline V CDR1 and CDR2: SGHNT, YYREEE (reference sequence). The CDR3 is 15 amino acids. Terminally differentiated effector memory CD45RA+ cells were excluded from the naive CD8 cells, which were CD45RO-negative and positively selected for CCR7. Study observations and caveats: Clonotypes shared by all four donors outscored non-shared clonotypes in generation probability.

A note on this clone: The antigen is undetermined.

The data were produced by immunoSEQ multiplex PCR, yet TCRdb's version contains in-frame clones alone and is incomplete. This table holds hundreds of thousands of clones, about 92% found once. The sample was naive CD8+ T cells sorted from blood. This receptor was obtained from a man aged 25 to 40 in good health. This sequence joins TRBV5-4 and TRBJ2-7; tentatively, D is TRBD1 or TRBD2 (5 bases each). The CDR3 DNA follows: TGTGCCAGCAGCCCTGTCGAGGGGAACTCCTACGAGCAGTACTTC. Protein: CASSPVEGNSYEQYF.